The 9 T cell receptor beta chains below all came from one sample that was sequenced in a study of TIL therapy for anti-PD-1-resistant metastatic lung cancer. Sequencing used immunoSEQ v3. Method: immunoSEQ multiplex PCR; TCRdb's copy keeps in-frame clones and lacks some. The repertoire holds about 52,000 clones, with roughly 78% as singletons. As to time point: pre-treatment sample, taken before nivolumab and TIL therapy. The sequenced sample was blood, obtained at baseline. Receptor source: a woman aged 30 to 85 with non-small cell lung cancer.

This chain uses TRBV2 with TRBJ1-5; D not resolved. Deletions cut 2 bases from V and 0 bases from J, with 8 bases between. Germline assignment: CDR1 SNHLY and CDR2 FYNNEI. The CDR3 extends over 15 amino acids. The CDR3 reads CASSERPDSNQPQHF. CDR3 DNA sequence: TGTGCCAGCAGTGAAAGGCCAGATAGCAATCAGCCCCAGCATTTT. The variable domain in full, completed from reference TRBV2 and TRBJ1-5, reads EPEVTQTPSHQVTQMGQEVILRCVPISNHLYFYWYRQILGQKVEFLVSFYNNEISEKSEIFDDQFSVERPDGSNFTLKIRSTKLEDSAMYFCASSERPDSNQPQHFGDGTRLSIL.

This clone was recorded a few times. For the CDR3, the DNA is TGCGCCAGCCTATCGGGACTCAATCAGCCCCAGCATTTT. Translating gives CASLSGLNQPQHF. The chain joins TRBV10-2 to TRBJ1-5; TRBD1 is a possible D gene (5 bases). Germline V CDR1 and CDR2: WSHSY, SAAADI. Trimming stripped 8 bases from V and 3 bases from J, with 11 bases between. This CDR3 comprises 13 residues.

This chain links TRBV11-2 with TRBJ2-1; 9 positions agree with TRBD1. The length of the CDR3 is 15 residues. V dropped 4 bases and J dropped 10; count of bases not matched to a gene: 11. Germline assignment: CDR1 SGHAT and CDR2 FQNNGV. In DNA, the CDR3 is TGTGCCAGCAGCTCCCACCCGGACAGGGGAAGGGAGCAGTTCTTC. Amino acid sequence: CASSSHPDRGREQFF.

This chain joins TRBV27 and TRBJ1-1; D not resolved. This CDR3 is built from 17 residues. Trimming shortened V by 6 bases and J by 1 base, and 21 bases separated the two germline ends. Germline V gives CDR1 MNHEY, CDR2 SMNVEV (reference sequence). The chain's CDR3 is CASRPPGPNAPNTEAFF. DNA of the CDR3: TGTGCCAGCAGACCACCCGGGCCTAATGCGCCGAACACTGAAGCTTTCTTT.

This clone was counted only a few times. V is TRBV9 and J is TRBJ2-7; TRBD1 matches 7 bases. The CDR3 is made up of 15 amino acids. Germline loops: CDR1 SGDLS, CDR2 YYNGEE. J was trimmed by 5 bases and V by 2 bases; bases with no gene match: 10. The CDR3 sequence: CASSVNTGTANEQYF. The CDR3 DNA reads TGTGCCAGCAGCGTTAATACCGGGACAGCCAACGAGCAGTACTTC.

This chain links TRBV7-9 with TRBJ1-1; D is possibly TRBD1 (5 bases). This CDR3 is built from 13 residues. Looked up from germline, CDR1 is SEHNR and CDR2 is FQNEAQ (reference sequence). Trimming left V 5 bases short and J 1 base short, with 8 bases between. Written as DNA, the CDR3 is TGTGCCAGCAGCCTGACAGAGAACACTGAAGCTTTCTTT. It encodes CASSLTENTEAFF.

The sample holds one count of this clone. V usage is TRBV7-9 and J usage is TRBJ2-2; 7 nucleotides agree with TRBD1. The CDR3 extends over 15 amino acids. Germline V gene sequence: CDR1 SEHNR, CDR2 FQNEAQ (reference sequence). Trimming took 5 bases from V and 1 from J; bases not matched to a gene: 4. In DNA form, the CDR3 reads TGTGCCAGCAGCCAATGGACAGGGAACACCGGGGAGCTGTTTTTT. It encodes CASSQWTGNTGELFF.

The gene calls are TRBV6-1 and TRBJ1-4; D not resolved. Per the germline V gene, CDR1 is MNHNS and CDR2 is SASEGT. The CDR3 covers 11 residues. The germline V and J ends were trimmed by 6 bases and 4 bases, with 3 bases remaining between them. The CDR3 coding sequence is TGTGCCAGCAGAGTTAATGAAAAACTGTTTTTT. Its translation is CASRVNEKLFF.

J is TRBJ1-4 and V is TRBV5-1, with D perhaps TRBD1 (5 bases). Trimming removed 0 bases at V and 4 bases at J, with 7 bases between. This CDR3 region has 14 residues. The germline gives CDR1 SGHRS, CDR2 YFSETQ. The CDR3, as DNA: TGCGCCAGCAGCTTGGGGCAGGGTAATGAAAAACTGTTTTTT. It specifies CASSLGQGNEKLFF.